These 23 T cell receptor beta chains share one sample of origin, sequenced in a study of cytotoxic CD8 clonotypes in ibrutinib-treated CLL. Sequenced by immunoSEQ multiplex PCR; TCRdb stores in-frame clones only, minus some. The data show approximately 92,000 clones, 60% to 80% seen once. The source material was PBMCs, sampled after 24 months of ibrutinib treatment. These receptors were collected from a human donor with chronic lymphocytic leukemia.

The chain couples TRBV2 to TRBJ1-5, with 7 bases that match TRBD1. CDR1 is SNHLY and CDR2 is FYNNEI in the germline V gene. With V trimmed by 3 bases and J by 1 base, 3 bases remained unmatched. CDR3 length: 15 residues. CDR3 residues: CASSDYRGSNQPQHF. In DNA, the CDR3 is TGTGCCAGCAGTGATTACAGGGGAAGCAATCAGCCCCAGCATTTT.

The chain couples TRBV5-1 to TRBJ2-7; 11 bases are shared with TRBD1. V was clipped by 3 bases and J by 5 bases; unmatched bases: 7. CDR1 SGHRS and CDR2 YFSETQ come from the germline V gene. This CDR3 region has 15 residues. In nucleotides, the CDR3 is TGCGCCAGCAGCTCCCGGGACAGGGGGGTTCACGAGCAGTACTTC. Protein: CASSSRDRGVHEQYF.

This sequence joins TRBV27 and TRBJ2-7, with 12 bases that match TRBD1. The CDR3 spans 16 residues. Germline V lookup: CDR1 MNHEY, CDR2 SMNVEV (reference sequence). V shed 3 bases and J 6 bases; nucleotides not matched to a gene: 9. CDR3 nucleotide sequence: TGTGCCAGCAGTTTGGGGACAGGGGGCGGGATCGGCGAGCAGTACTTC. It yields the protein CASSLGTGGGIGEQYF.

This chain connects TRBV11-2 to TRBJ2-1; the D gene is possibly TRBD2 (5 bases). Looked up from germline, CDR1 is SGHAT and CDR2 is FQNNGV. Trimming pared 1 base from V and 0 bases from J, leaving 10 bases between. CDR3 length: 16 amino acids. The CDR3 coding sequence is TGTGCCAGCAGCTTAGCTTTCGGGAACTCCTACAATGAGCAGTTCTTC. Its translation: CASSLAFGNSYNEQFF.

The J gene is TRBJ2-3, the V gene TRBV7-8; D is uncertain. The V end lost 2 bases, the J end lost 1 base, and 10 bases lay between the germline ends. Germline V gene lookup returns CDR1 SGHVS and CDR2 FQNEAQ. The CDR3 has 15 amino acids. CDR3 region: CASSLRSLGTDTQYF. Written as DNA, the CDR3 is TGTGCCAGCAGCTTACGCTCGCTAGGCACAGATACGCAGTATTTT.

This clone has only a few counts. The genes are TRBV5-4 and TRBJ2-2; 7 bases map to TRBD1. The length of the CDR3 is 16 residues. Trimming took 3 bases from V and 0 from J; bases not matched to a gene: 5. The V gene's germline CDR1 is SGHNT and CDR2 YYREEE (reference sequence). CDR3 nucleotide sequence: TGTGCCAGCAGCTCATTGACAGGGCCGAACACCGGGGAGCTGTTTTTT. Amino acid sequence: CASSSLTGPNTGELFF.

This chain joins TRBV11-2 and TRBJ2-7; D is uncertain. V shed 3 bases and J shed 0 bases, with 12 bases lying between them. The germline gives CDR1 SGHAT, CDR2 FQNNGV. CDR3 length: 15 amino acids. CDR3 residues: CASSLRTLNSYEQYF. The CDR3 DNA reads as TGTGCCAGCAGCTTGAGGACGTTAAACTCCTACGAGCAGTACTTC.

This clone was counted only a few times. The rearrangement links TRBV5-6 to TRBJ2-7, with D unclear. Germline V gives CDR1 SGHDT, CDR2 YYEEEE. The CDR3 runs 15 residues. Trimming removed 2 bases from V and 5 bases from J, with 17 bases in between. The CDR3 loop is CASSLDARSGDEQYF. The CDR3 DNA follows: TGTGCCAGCAGCTTAGATGCCAGGTCAGGAGACGAGCAGTACTTC.

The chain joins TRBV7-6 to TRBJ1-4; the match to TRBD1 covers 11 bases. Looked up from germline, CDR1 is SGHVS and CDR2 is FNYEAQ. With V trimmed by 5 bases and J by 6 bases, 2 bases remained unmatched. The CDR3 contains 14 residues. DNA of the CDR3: TGTGCCAGCAGCCGGGACAGGGGGGATGAAAAACTGTTTTTT. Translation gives CASSRDRGDEKLFF.

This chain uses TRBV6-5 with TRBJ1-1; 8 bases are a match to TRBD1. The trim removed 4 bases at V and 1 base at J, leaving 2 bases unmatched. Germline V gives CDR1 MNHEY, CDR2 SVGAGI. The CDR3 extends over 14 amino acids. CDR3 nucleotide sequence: TGTGCCAGCAGTTGGGGACAGGAGAACACTGAAGCTTTCTTT. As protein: CASSWGQENTEAFF.

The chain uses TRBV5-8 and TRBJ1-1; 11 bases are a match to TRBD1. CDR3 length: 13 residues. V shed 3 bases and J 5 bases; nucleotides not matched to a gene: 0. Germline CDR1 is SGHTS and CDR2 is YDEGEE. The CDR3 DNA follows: TGTGCCAGCAGCTGGGACAGGGGGACTGAAGCTTTCTTT. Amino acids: CASSWDRGTEAFF.

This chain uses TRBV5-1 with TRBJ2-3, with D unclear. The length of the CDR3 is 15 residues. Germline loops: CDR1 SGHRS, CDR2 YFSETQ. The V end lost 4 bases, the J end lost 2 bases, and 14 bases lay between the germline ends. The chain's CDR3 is CASSLEPPTTDTQYF. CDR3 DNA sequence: TGCGCCAGCAGCCTGGAACCGCCTACCACAGATACGCAGTATTTT.

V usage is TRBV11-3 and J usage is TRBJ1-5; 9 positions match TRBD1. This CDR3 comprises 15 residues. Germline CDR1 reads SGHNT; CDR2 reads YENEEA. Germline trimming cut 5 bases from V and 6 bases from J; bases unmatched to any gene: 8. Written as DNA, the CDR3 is TGTGCCAGCAGCACACAGGGGGCCCTCAGTCAGCCCCAGCATTTT. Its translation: CASSTQGALSQPQHF.

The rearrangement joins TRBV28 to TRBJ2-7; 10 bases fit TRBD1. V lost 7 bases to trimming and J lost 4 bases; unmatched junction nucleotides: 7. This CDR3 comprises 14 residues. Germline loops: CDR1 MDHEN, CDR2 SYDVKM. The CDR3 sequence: CASTPGTGVYEQYF. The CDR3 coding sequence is TGTGCCAGCACTCCTGGGACAGGGGTTTACGAGCAGTACTTC.

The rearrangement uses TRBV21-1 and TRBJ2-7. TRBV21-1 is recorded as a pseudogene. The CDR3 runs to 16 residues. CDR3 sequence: CASSKGGSIRGYEQYF. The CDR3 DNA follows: TGTGCCAGCAGCAAAGGGGGGTCCATTCGAGGCTACGAGCAGTACTTC.

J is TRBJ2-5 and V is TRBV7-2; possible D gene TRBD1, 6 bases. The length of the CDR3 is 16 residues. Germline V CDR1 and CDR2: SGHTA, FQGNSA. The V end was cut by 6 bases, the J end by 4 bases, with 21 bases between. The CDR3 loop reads CASSDYSTGFGETQYF. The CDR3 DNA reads TGTGCCAGCAGTGACTACAGCACAGGGTTCGGAGAGACCCAGTACTTC.

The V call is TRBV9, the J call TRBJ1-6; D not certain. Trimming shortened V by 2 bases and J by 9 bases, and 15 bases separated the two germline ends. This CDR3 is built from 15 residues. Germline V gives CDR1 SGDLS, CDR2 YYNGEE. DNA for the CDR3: TGTGCCAGCAGCGTTTCACCCAATTTTGTTTCACCCCTCCACTTT. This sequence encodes CASSVSPNFVSPLHF.

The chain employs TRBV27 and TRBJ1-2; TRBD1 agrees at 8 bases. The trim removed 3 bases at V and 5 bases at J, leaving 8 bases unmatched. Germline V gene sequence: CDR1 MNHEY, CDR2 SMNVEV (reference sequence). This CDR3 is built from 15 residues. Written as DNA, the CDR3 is TGTGCCAGCAGTTTCCTAGGACAGGGCGCATATGGCTACACCTTC. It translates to CASSFLGQGAYGYTF.

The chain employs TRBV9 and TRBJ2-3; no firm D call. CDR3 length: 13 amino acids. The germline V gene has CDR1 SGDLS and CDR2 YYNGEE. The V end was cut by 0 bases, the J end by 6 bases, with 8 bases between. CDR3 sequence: CASSVGAGDTQYF. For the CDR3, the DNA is TGTGCCAGCAGCGTAGGGGCTGGGGATACGCAGTATTTT. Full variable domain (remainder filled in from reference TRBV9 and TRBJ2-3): DSGVTQTPKHLITATGQRVTLRCSPRSGDLSVYWYQQSLDQGLQFLIQYYNGEERAKGNILERFSAQQFPDLHSELNLSSLELGDSALYFCASSVGAGDTQYFGPGTRLTVL.

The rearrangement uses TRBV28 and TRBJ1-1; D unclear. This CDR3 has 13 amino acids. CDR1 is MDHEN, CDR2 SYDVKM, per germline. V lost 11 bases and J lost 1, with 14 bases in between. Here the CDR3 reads CAAVRPKNTEAFF. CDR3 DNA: TGTGCCGCGGTGAGGCCTAAGAACACTGAAGCTTTCTTT.

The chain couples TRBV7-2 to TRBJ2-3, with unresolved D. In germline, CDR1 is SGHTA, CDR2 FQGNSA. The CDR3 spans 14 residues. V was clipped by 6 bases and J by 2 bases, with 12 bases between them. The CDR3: CASRVPGSTDTQYF. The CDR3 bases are TGTGCCAGCAGGGTCCCAGGTTCCACAGATACGCAGTATTTT.

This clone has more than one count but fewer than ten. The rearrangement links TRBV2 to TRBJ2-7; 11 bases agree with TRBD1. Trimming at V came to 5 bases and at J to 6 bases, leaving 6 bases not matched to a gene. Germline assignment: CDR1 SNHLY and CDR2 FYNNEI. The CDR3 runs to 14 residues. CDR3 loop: CASSRMGTGGEQYF. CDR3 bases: TGTGCCAGCAGTAGGATGGGGACAGGGGGCGAGCAGTACTTC.

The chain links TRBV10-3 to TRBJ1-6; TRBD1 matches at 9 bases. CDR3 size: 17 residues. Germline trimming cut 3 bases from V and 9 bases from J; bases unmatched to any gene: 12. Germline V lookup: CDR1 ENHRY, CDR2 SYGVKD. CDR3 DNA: TGTGCCATCAGTGATCCGACAGGGGGGGGACTAAGTTCACCCCTCCACTTT. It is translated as CAISDPTGGGLSSPLHF.